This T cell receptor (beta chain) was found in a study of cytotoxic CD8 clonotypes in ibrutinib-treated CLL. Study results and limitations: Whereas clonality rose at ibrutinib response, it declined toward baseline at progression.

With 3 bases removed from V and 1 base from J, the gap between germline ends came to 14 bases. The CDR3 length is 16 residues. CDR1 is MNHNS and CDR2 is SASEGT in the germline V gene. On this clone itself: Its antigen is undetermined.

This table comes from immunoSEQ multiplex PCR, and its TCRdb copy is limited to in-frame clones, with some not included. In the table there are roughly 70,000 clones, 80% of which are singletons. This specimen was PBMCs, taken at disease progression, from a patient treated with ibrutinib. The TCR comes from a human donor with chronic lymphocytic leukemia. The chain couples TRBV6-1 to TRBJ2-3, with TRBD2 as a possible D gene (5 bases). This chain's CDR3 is CASSDPRGSGTDTQYF. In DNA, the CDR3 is TGTGCCAGCAGTGACCCCCGCGGGTCCGGCACAGATACGCAGTATTTT.